The sequence of this T cell receptor (beta chain) was determined in a study of T cells in Graves' hyperthyroidism and ophthalmopathy. This clonotype appeared a few times. If no ophthalmopathy progression occurred within 18 months, Graves' hyperthyroidism was stable. The study excluded patients with uncontrolled infection, other autoimmune disease, pregnancy or lactation. Diagnoses were established using clinical symptoms, serum thyroxine and TRAb, thyroid ultrasound and orbital computed tomography. PBMCs were sourced from approximately 10 ml fresh peripheral blood. RNA transcripts served as the template for amplifying TCR beta CDR3 regions. The HTBI primer set drove a first-round RT-PCR of the TCR CDR3. MiXCR, run by TCRdb on the multiplex PCR reads, gives a single entry per CDR3 protein. The top ten hold around 79% of the sample, which has approximately 360,000 distinct CDR3 sequences, more than 20% seen once.

The receptor was isolated from a man aged 45-60 years with Graves' hyperthyroidism. What was sequenced was blood.

The CDR3 DNA reads as TGTGCCAGCAGTCCTCCTACCGTGGGGGTAGCTGAAGCTTTCTTT. Its translation: CASSPPTVGVAEAFF. The chain recombines TRBV6-2 or TRBV6-3 with TRBJ1-1; the D gene is possibly TRBD1 (5 bases). CDR1 is MNHEY, CDR2 SVGEGT, per germline. Trimming took 5 bases from V and 6 from J, leaving 19 bases between them. This CDR3 is built from 15 residues.